Following are 19 T cell receptor beta chains from one sample sequenced in a study of technical replicates of blood from a handful of donors. Repertoires were generated with immunoSEQ multiplex PCR, while TCRdb's copy carries only in-frame clones and drops some. The data hold around 70,000 clones, with over 90% observed a single time. Input material: T cells isolated from PBMCs. The receptors come from a human donor in good health.

This chain joins TRBV2 and TRBJ1-5; 7 bases fit TRBD1. Germline CDR1 SNHLY, CDR2 FYNNEI. The CDR3 is 15 amino acids. J lost 0 bases, V lost 6 bases, and 5 bases had no gene match. The chain's CDR3 is CASSRQGNSNQPQHF. CDR3 nucleotides: TGTGCCAGCAGCCGACAGGGCAATAGCAATCAGCCCCAGCATTTT.

The genes are TRBV9 and TRBJ2-4, with TRBD1 identical over 8 bases. Germline V gene lookup returns CDR1 SGDLS and CDR2 YYNGEE. This CDR3 region has 15 residues. With V trimmed by 4 bases and J by 6 bases, 9 bases remained unmatched. The CDR3 region has the DNA TGTGCCAGCAGCCTTACAGGGGGTTGGAGAAACATTCAGTACTTC. Protein product: CASSLTGGWRNIQYF.

CDR3 amino acids: CASSPRTGGDEKLFF. The CDR3 DNA sequence: TGTGCCAGCAGCCCCAGGACAGGGGGCGATGAAAAACTGTTTTTT. This rearrangement joins TRBV27 to TRBJ1-4; 11 nucleotides align to TRBD1. This CDR3 is 15 amino acids long. Per the germline V gene, CDR1 is MNHEY and CDR2 is SMNVEV (reference sequence). Trimming at V came to 6 bases and at J to 6 bases, leaving 6 bases not matched to a gene.

This chain uses TRBV10-3 with TRBJ2-7; D is perhaps TRBD2 (5 bases). Trimming took off 0 bases at V and 2 bases at J, with 11 bases between the two ends. This CDR3 contains 15 residues. The germline V gene encodes CDR1 ENHRY and CDR2 SYGVKD. CDR3 amino acids: CAISESRTGTYEQYF. The DNA for the CDR3 is TGTGCCATCAGTGAGTCTAGGACGGGAACCTACGAGCAGTACTTC.

This chain uses TRBV19 with TRBJ2-5, with TRBD2 identical over 14 bases. Germline assignment: CDR1 LNHDA and CDR2 SQIVND (reference sequence). CDR3 length: 16 amino acids. The J segment lost 5 bases and the V segment lost 4 bases, leaving 6 bases of the junction unmatched. The CDR3 DNA reads as TGTGCCAGTAGTAGACTAGCGGGAGGGCCGATGGAGACCCAGTACTTC. This gives the protein CASSRLAGGPMETQYF. The full variable domain, completed using reference TRBV19 and TRBJ2-5, is DGGITQSPKYLFRKEGQNVTLSCEQNLNHDAMYWYRQDPGQGLRLIYYSQIVNDFQKGDIAEGYSVSREKKESFPLTVTSAQKNPTAFYLCASSRLAGGPMETQYFGPGTRLLVL.

This chain uses TRBV4-1 with TRBJ1-2, with a weak D call TRBD1 (5 bases). V was clipped by 0 bases and J by 4 bases, with 15 bases between them. The CDR3 is 16 amino acids. From germline, CDR1 is MGHRA and CDR2 YSYEKL. The CDR3 nucleotides read TGCGCCAGCAGCCAAGAACGGGGGAAGGCCGGCTATGGCTACACCTTC. Translated: CASSQERGKAGYGYTF.

The CDR3 nucleotides are TGCGCCAGCAGTGAAGGGACAGTGTCCTCGGCTTTCTTT. Translated, it gives CASSEGTVSSAFF. This sequence joins TRBV10-1 and TRBJ1-1, with 7 bases aligning to TRBD1. Per the germline V gene, CDR1 is WNHNN and CDR2 is SYGVQD (reference sequence). The V segment lost 3 bases and the J segment 11 bases; nucleotides outside the gene matches: 9. The length of the CDR3 is 13 residues.

This chain joins TRBV7-9 and TRBJ2-1; 10 bases line up with TRBD1. The CDR3 is 18 residues long. V trimming: 5 bases; J trimming: 6 bases; junction bases outside the gene matches: 16. Germline V CDR1 and CDR2: SEHNR, FQNEAQ (reference sequence). The chain's CDR3 is CASSPGRTGGESGNEQFF. CDR3 sequence (DNA): TGTGCCAGCAGCCCGGGGAGGACAGGGGGGGAATCAGGCAATGAGCAGTTCTTC.

The chain recombines TRBV9 with TRBJ1-2; tentative D call: TRBD1 (5 bases). Trimming took 3 bases from V and 2 from J, leaving 32 bases between them. This CDR3 is 21 amino acids long. Germline V gives CDR1 SGDLS, CDR2 YYNGEE. This chain's CDR3 is CASSARWIQNQGWRGNYGYTF. For the CDR3, the DNA is TGTGCCAGCAGCGCGAGATGGATCCAAAATCAAGGTTGGCGGGGGAACTATGGCTACACCTTC.

This chain uses TRBV6-6 with TRBJ1-5, with D hard to call. The V gene's germline CDR1 is MNHNY and CDR2 SVGAGI (reference sequence). CDR3 length equals 15 residues. V lost 0 bases and J 4 bases, leaving 10 bases between the germline ends. The CDR3 here is CASSYSRTDNQPQHF. Written as DNA, the CDR3 is TGTGCCAGCAGTTACTCGAGAACCGATAATCAGCCCCAGCATTTT.

The chain employs TRBV10-1 and TRBJ2-1, with 10 bases that match TRBD1. The CDR3 is 14 amino acids. Germline CDR1 reads WNHNN; CDR2 reads SYGVQD (reference sequence). V trimming: 3 bases; J trimming: 5 bases; junction bases outside the gene matches: 1. The CDR3 sequence is CASSEGQGDNEQFF. The CDR3 region has the DNA TGCGCCAGCAGTGAAGGACAGGGGGACAATGAGCAGTTCTTC.

The chain uses TRBV19 and TRBJ1-5, with TRBD1 as a possible D gene (5 bases). The CDR3 contains 15 residues. Germline V gene sequence: CDR1 LNHDA, CDR2 SQIVND (reference sequence). V shed 8 bases and J shed 4 bases, with 18 bases lying between them. The CDR3 DNA follows: TGTGCCAGTTTATTTAGGGCAGGGATTAATCAGCCCCAGCATTTT. Translation: CASLFRAGINQPQHF.

The chain combines TRBV2 with TRBJ2-7; TRBD1 aligns across 7 bases. Trimming took 4 bases from V and 5 from J; bases not matched to a gene: 5. CDR1 and CDR2 from the germline V gene are SNHLY and FYNNEI. The CDR3 has 13 amino acids. CDR3 loop: CASSVWDRHEQYF. In DNA form, the CDR3 reads TGTGCCAGCAGTGTGTGGGACAGACACGAGCAGTACTTC. Together with reference TRBV2 and TRBJ2-7, the CDR3 gives the full variable domain: EPEVTQTPSHQVTQMGQEVILRCVPISNHLYFYWYRQILGQKVEFLVSFYNNEISEKSEIFDDQFSVERPDGSNFTLKIRSTKLEDSAMYFCASSVWDRHEQYFGPGTRLTVT.

J is TRBJ1-4 and V is TRBV27; D ambiguous. The CDR3 runs 15 residues. Germline V gene sequence: CDR1 MNHEY, CDR2 SMNVEV (reference sequence). Trimming stripped 6 bases from V and 0 bases from J, with 11 bases between. The CDR3 DNA sequence: TGTGCCAGCAGCTCTATTTTTGCAACTAATGAAAAACTGTTTTTT. Its protein is CASSSIFATNEKLFF.

This clone came up once. CDR3 nucleotides: TGTGCCAGTAGTATAGATTCAGTGGGCAGGGGGTATGCTAGCGGGAGAGAGACCCAGTACTTC. Translated, it gives CASSIDSVGRGYASGRETQYF. The gene calls are TRBV19 and TRBJ2-5, with 10 bases identical to TRBD2. There are 21 residues in the CDR3. The J segment lost 4 bases and the V segment lost 0 bases, leaving 20 bases of the junction unmatched. Germline lookup yields CDR1 LNHDA and CDR2 SQIVND (reference sequence).

The chain uses TRBV29-1 and TRBJ1-1; D gene unclear. The V end lost 3 bases, the J end lost 1 base, and 6 bases lay between the germline ends. The CDR3 runs to 12 residues. Per the germline V gene, CDR1 is SQVTM and CDR2 is ANQGSEA. CDR3 in amino acids: CSVDAENTEAFF. The CDR3 nucleotides are TGCAGCGTTGACGCGGAGAACACTGAAGCTTTCTTT.

CDR3: CASSPRGLNTGELFF. The CDR3 DNA follows: TGTGCCAGCAGCCCCCGGGGGTTGAACACCGGGGAGCTGTTTTTT. The V call is TRBV7-7, the J call TRBJ2-2, with D perhaps TRBD2 (6 bases). In germline, CDR1 is SSHAT, CDR2 FNYEAQ (reference sequence). The CDR3 has 15 amino acids. Trimming stripped 5 bases from V and 1 base from J, with 11 bases between.

The chain recombines TRBV15 with TRBJ2-2; no definite D call. V shed 3 bases and J shed 5 bases, with 4 bases lying between them. This CDR3 contains 12 residues. Germline V gives CDR1 LNHNV, CDR2 YYDKDF (reference sequence). CDR3 in amino acids: CATSSVTGELFF. The CDR3 DNA is TGTGCCACCAGCAGCGTGACCGGGGAGCTGTTTTTT.

This chain connects TRBV10-3 to TRBJ1-2, with D possibly matching TRBD1 (5 bases). Per germline, CDR1 ENHRY and CDR2 SYGVKD. Deletions cut 5 bases from V and 8 bases from J, with 12 bases between. CDR3 length equals 12 residues. The CDR3 reads CAISRGAGGYTF. CDR3 DNA: TGTGCCATCAGTAGGGGCGCAGGGGGCTACACCTTC.